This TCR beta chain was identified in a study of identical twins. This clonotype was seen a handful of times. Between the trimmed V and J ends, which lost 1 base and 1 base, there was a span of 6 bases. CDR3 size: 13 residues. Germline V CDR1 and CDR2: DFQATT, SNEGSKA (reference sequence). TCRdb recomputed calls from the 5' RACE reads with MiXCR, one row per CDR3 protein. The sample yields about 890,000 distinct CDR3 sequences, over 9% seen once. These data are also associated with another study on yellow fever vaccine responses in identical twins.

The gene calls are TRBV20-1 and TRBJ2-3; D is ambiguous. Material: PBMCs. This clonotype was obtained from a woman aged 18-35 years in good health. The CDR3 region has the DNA TGCAGTGCTAGAGCTGTTGGCACAGATACGCAGTATTTT. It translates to CSARAVGTDTQYF.